This T cell receptor (beta chain) was retrieved from a study of blood T cell repertoires in COVID-19. Across the whole study: Sources were T cells, B-cell-depleted T cells, or PBMCs; the material itself was cDNA or gDNA.

Authors' processing steps: The authors estimated nucleated cell counts from reference gene primer amplification. Here immunoSEQ multiplex PCR was the method, and the copy in TCRdb shows in-frame clones only, minus some. The DNA was the basis for D and trimming; V, J and clone size are from that table. The table records some 48,000 clones, 90% of them present only once. This clonotype was obtained from a man aged 70 or older with acute or convalescent COVID-19. Sequenced: peripheral blood.

The CDR3 loop reads CASSFREGGYTF. For the CDR3, the DNA is TGTGCCAGCAGTTTCAGGGAGGGAGGCTACACCTTC. This chain joins TRBV12-3 or TRBV12-4 and TRBJ1-2; D is perhaps TRBD1 (5 bases). The CDR3 covers 12 residues. Between the trimmed V and J ends, which lost 3 bases and 8 bases, there was a span of 10 bases.